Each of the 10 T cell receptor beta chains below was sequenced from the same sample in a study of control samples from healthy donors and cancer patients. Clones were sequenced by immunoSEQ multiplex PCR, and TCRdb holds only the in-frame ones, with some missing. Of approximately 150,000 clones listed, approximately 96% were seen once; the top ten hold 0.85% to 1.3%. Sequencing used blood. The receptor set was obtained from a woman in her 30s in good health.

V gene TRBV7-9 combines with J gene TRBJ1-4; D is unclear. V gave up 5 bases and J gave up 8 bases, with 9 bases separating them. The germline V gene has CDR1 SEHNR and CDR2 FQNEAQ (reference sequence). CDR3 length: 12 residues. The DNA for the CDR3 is TGTGCCAGCAGCCTGGATAAGGAAAAACTGTTTTTT. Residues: CASSLDKEKLFF.

CDR3 loop: CASRRYTGGDQPQHF. CDR3 nucleotides: TGTGCCAGCAGGCGCTATACAGGGGGGGATCAGCCCCAGCATTTT. The gene calls are TRBV2 and TRBJ1-5, with TRBD1 matching 8 bases. The CDR3 extends over 15 amino acids. The J segment lost 5 bases and the V segment lost 6 bases, leaving 9 bases of the junction unmatched. Per the germline V gene, CDR1 is SNHLY and CDR2 is FYNNEI.

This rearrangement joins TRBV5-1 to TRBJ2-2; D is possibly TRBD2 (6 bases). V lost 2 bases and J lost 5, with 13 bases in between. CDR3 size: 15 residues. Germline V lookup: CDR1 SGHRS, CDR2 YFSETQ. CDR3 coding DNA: TGCGCCAGCAGCTTCGGACGGGGGTTGACCGGGGAGCTGTTTTTT. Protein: CASSFGRGLTGELFF.

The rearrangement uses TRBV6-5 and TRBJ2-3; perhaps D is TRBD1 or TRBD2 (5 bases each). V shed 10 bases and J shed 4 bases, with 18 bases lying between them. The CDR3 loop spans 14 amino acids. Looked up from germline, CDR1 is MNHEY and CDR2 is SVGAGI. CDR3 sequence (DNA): TGTGCCAATTCCCGGGACCGCCTCGCAGATACGCAGTATTTT. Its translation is CANSRDRLADTQYF.

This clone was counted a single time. The CDR3 loop is CASSYSRLTGELFF. DNA for the CDR3: TGTGCCAGCAGTTACTCGCGGCTAACCGGGGAGCTGTTTTTT. The chain uses TRBV6-5 and TRBJ2-2; the D is unclear. V was cut by 0 bases and J by 5 bases, with 7 bases left in between. The CDR3 spans 14 residues. Germline CDR1 reads MNHEY; CDR2 reads SVGAGI.

The CDR3 sequence is CASSTRADAETQYF. CDR3 nucleotide sequence: TGTGCCAGCTCAACCCGGGCAGACGCCGAGACCCAGTACTTC. The rearrangement joins TRBV18 to TRBJ2-5; D not resolved. Germline values: CDR1 KGHSH, CDR2 LQKENI. The CDR3 loop spans 14 amino acids. V was trimmed by 5 bases and J by 5 bases, leaving 15 bases between them.

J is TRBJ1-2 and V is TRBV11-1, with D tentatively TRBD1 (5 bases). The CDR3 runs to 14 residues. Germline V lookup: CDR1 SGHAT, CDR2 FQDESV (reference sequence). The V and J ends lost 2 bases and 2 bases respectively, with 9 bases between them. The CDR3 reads CASSLTDSNYGYTF. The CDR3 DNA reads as TGTGCCAGCAGCTTAACCGACAGCAACTATGGCTACACCTTC.

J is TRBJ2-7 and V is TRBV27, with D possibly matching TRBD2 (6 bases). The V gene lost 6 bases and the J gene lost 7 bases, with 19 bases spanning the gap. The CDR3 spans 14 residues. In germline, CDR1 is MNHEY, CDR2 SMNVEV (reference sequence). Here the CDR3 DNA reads TGTGCCAGCAGCTGGGGGGAACCGGGCAGGGAGCAGTACTTC. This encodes CASSWGEPGREQYF.

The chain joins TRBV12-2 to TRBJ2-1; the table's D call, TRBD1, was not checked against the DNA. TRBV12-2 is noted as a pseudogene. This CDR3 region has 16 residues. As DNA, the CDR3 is TGTGCAAGTCGCTTAGCCGGACAGGGGAATCGGTATGAGCAGTTCTTC. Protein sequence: CASRLAGQGNRYEQFF.

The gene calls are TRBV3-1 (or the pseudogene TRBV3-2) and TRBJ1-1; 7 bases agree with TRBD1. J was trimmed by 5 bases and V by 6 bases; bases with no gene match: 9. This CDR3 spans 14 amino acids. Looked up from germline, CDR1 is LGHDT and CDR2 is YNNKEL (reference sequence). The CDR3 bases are TGTGCCAGCAGACCCCCGGCAGGGGGGACTGAAGCTTTCTTT. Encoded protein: CASRPPAGGTEAFF.